This is a list of T cell receptor beta chains from one sample in a study of identical twins. TCRdb reprocessed the 5' RACE reads via MiXCR and lists one record per CDR3 protein. This table holds about 660,000 distinct CDR3 sequences, more than 6.5% found once. A further study also used this sample, focusing on yellow fever vaccine responses in identical twins.

Sequenced material: PBMCs. Receptors originate from a woman younger than 30 in good health. Each CDR3 is given with its conserved first and last residue. A D gene is named only where the DNA matches it firmly. Clone size is not always given. Where it is, it says once, few, many or a class for expanded clones.

few	TRBV29-1	TRBD2	TRBJ2-2	CSVKPGTSVTGELFF	TGCAGCGTTAAACCCGGGACTAGCGTAACCGGGGAGCTGTTTTTT
many	TRBV29-1	TRBD1	TRBJ2-1	CSVPPGQGTKSSYNEQFF	TGCAGCGTGCCACCGGGACAGGGAACGAAAAGCTCCTACAATGAGCAGTTCTTC
NA	TRBV6-5	NA	TRBJ1-4	CASSYSIGGCDEKLFF	TGTGCCAGCAGTTACTCGATCGGGGGCTGCGATGAAAAACTGTTTTTT
few	TRBV29-1	NA	TRBJ2-7	CSVESRGYEQYF	TGCAGCGTTGAATCCCGCGGTTACGAGCAGTACTTC
many	TRBV30	NA	TRBJ1-2	CAWTGMSYGYTF	TGTGCCTGGACAGGGATGAGCTATGGCTACACCTTC
few	TRBV6-5	TRBD2	TRBJ2-5	CASSSAVSSGGQETQYF	TGTGCCAGCAGTTCGGCCGTTTCTAGCGGGGGCCAAGAGACCCAGTACTTC
NA	TRBV24-1	TRBD1	TRBJ2-2	CATSDVGQGTRTGELFF	TGTGCCACCAGTGACGTCGGACAGGGGACCCGCACCGGGGAGCTGTTTTTT
few	TRBV6-6	NA	TRBJ2-2	CASIVKNTGELFF	TGTGCCAGCATCGTCAAGAACACCGGGGAGCTGTTTTTT
few	TRBV3-1	TRBD2	TRBJ2-3	CASNWGLAGVSDTQYF	TGTGCCAGCAACTGGGGACTAGCGGGAGTTTCAGATACGCAGTATTTT
NA	TRBV20-1	TRBD2	TRBJ2-1	CSALGLAGGLSYNEQFF	TGCAGTGCGCTGGGACTAGCGGGGGGGCTATCCTACAATGAGCAGTTCTTC
NA	TRBV7-2	NA	TRBJ2-1	CASSFRGSEQFF	TGTGCCAGCAGCTTTAGGGGGAGTGAGCAGTTCTTC
NA	TRBV7-9	TRBD2	TRBJ2-3	CASSPSGRAGPDTQYF	TGTGCCAGCAGCCCTAGCGGGAGGGCGGGCCCAGATACGCAGTATTTT
many	TRBV10-3	NA	TRBJ1-3	CAITGGSGNTIYF	TGTGCCATCACCGGGGGATCTGGAAACACCATATATTTT
few	TRBV20-1	NA	TRBJ2-7	CSASTPGDSYEQYF	TGCAGTGCTAGTACCCCGGGGGACTCCTACGAGCAGTACTTC
few	TRBV6-5	TRBD2	TRBJ2-3	CASSSGQAGGYTDTQYF	TGTGCCAGCAGTTCCGGTCAAGCGGGGGGGTACACAGATACGCAGTATTTT
few	TRBV10-3	NA	TRBJ1-1	CAISGGQNTEAFF	TGTGCCATCTCGGGGGGGCAGAACACTGAAGCTTTCTTT